The rows below give T cell receptor beta chains drawn from one sample of a study of cytomegalovirus exposure and HLA in healthy donors. The assay was immunoSEQ multiplex PCR, and TCRdb's table has in-frame clones only and misses some. The sample carries over 100,000 clones, approximately 80% recorded once. The sample was PBMCs. Receptors originate from a woman aged 18 to 35 in good health and CMV-seropositive. Both conserved end residues are part of each CDR3. The order of the fields is V gene, clone size, D gene, J gene, CDR3 protein, CDR3 DNA. A D gene is named only where the DNA matches it firmly. Rows give clone size only sometimes, using once, few, many, or a class for an expanded clone.

v_gene: TRBV6-1; abundance: .; d_gene: .; j_gene: TRBJ1-4; CDR3aa: CASSDTTGGKLFF; CDR3nt: TGTGCCAGCAGTGATACGACAGGCGGAAAACTGTTTTTT
v_gene: TRBV9; abundance: .; d_gene: TRBD1; j_gene: TRBJ2-7; CDR3aa: CASSAGQGHEQYF; CDR3nt: TGTGCCAGCAGCGCGGGACAGGGTCACGAGCAGTACTTC
v_gene: TRBV18; abundance: few; d_gene: .; j_gene: TRBJ1-1; CDR3aa: CASSPSGANTEAFF; CDR3nt: TGTGCCAGCTCACCAAGTGGAGCGAACACTGAAGCTTTCTTT
v_gene: TRBV18; abundance: .; d_gene: TRBD1; j_gene: TRBJ2-1; CDR3aa: CASSTRGQGANNRAVYNEQFF; CDR3nt: TGTGCCAGCTCAACTAGAGGACAGGGGGCTAACAACCGTGCGGTTTACAATGAGCAGTTCTTC
v_gene: TRBV19; abundance: once; d_gene: TRBD2; j_gene: TRBJ2-2; CDR3aa: CASSRPGTSGRAHGELFF; CDR3nt: TGTGCCAGTAGTCGCCCCGGGACTAGCGGGAGGGCCCACGGGGAGCTGTTTTTT
v_gene: TRBV7-2; abundance: few; d_gene: TRBD1; j_gene: TRBJ1-2; CDR3aa: CASSPRTGTEGYTF; CDR3nt: TGTGCCAGCAGCCCAAGGACAGGGACGGAGGGCTACACCTTC
v_gene: TRBV7-2; abundance: .; d_gene: .; j_gene: TRBJ2-1; CDR3aa: CASSLAGTYNEQFF; CDR3nt: TGTGCCAGCAGCTTAGCCGGGACCTACAATGAGCAGTTCTTC
v_gene: TRBV5-1; abundance: .; d_gene: TRBD2; j_gene: TRBJ2-3; CDR3aa: CASRETSGSLTDTQYF; CDR3nt: TGCGCCAGCAGGGAGACTAGCGGGAGTCTAACAGATACGCAGTATTTT
v_gene: TRBV10-2; abundance: .; d_gene: TRBD1; j_gene: TRBJ2-1; CDR3aa: CASSESAAGGYEQFF; CDR3nt: TGCGCCAGCAGTGAGTCGGCGGCAGGGGGCTATGAGCAGTTCTTC
v_gene: TRBV19; abundance: .; d_gene: .; j_gene: TRBJ1-2; CDR3aa: CASSQGTYGYTF; CDR3nt: TGTGCCAGTAGCCAGGGGACCTATGGCTACACCTTC
v_gene: TRBV19; abundance: few; d_gene: .; j_gene: TRBJ2-5; CDR3aa: CASSIDPGVGETQYF; CDR3nt: TGTGCCAGTAGTATAGATCCTGGAGTGGGAGAGACCCAGTACTTC
v_gene: TRBV18; abundance: .; d_gene: TRBD2; j_gene: TRBJ2-7; CDR3aa: CASSPTLSGRSGNSYEQYF; CDR3nt: TGTGCCAGCTCACCCACTTTAAGCGGACGTAGCGGGAACTCCTACGAGCAGTACTTC
v_gene: TRBV4-1; abundance: once; d_gene: TRBD2; j_gene: TRBJ2-7; CDR3aa: CASSQDFRLDASGKYEQYF; CDR3nt: TGCGCCAGCAGCCAAGATTTTCGCCTGGACGCTAGCGGGAAGTACGAGCAGTACTTC
v_gene: TRBV6-1; abundance: .; d_gene: .; j_gene: TRBJ2-5; CDR3aa: CASSEYLYQETQYF; CDR3nt: TGTGCCAGCAGTGAATATCTGTACCAAGAGACCCAGTACTTC
v_gene: TRBV7-2; abundance: .; d_gene: .; j_gene: TRBJ2-3; CDR3aa: CASSPHGRGSTDTQYF; CDR3nt: TGTGCCAGCAGCCCCCATGGACGGGGGAGCACAGATACGCAGTATTTT
v_gene: TRBV4-2; abundance: .; d_gene: .; j_gene: TRBJ2-2; CDR3aa: CASSLGLIGELFF; CDR3nt: TGTGCCAGCAGCCTTGGACTAATCGGGGAGCTGTTTTTT
v_gene: TRBV5-4; abundance: .; d_gene: TRBD2; j_gene: TRBJ2-7; CDR3aa: CASSPGPGLAGEEQYF; CDR3nt: TGTGCCAGCAGCCCCGGGCCGGGACTAGCGGGAGAAGAGCAGTACTTC
v_gene: TRBV2; abundance: .; d_gene: .; j_gene: TRBJ1-1; CDR3aa: CASPLRPNTEAFF; CDR3nt: TGTGCCAGCCCCCTACGCCCGAACACTGAAGCTTTCTTT
v_gene: TRBV4-1; abundance: .; d_gene: .; j_gene: TRBJ2-2; CDR3aa: CASSRTPGGATGELFF; CDR3nt: TGCGCCAGCAGCCGCACCCCGGGGGGCGCTACCGGGGAGCTGTTTTTT
v_gene: TRBV5-1; abundance: .; d_gene: .; j_gene: TRBJ1-2; CDR3aa: CASSLDAGGYYGYTF; CDR3nt: TGCGCCAGCAGCTTGGACGCGGGGGGCTACTATGGCTACACCTTC
v_gene: TRBV6-1; abundance: .; d_gene: .; j_gene: TRBJ1-4; CDR3aa: CASSEQRTNEKLFF; CDR3nt: TGTGCCAGCAGTGAACAGAGGACTAATGAAAAACTGTTTTTT
v_gene: TRBV7-8; abundance: few; d_gene: .; j_gene: TRBJ1-5; CDR3aa: CASSLSVSRDAGQPQHF; CDR3nt: TGTGCCAGCAGCTTAAGTGTCTCCAGGGATGCAGGACAGCCCCAGCATTTT
v_gene: TRBV5-4; abundance: .; d_gene: TRBD2; j_gene: TRBJ2-3; CDR3aa: CASSQGKREFADTQYF; CDR3nt: TGTGCCAGCAGCCAGGGTAAGCGGGAGTTCGCAGATACGCAGTATTTT
v_gene: TRBV5-1; abundance: .; d_gene: TRBD2; j_gene: TRBJ2-1; CDR3aa: CASSLPGLAGANEQFF; CDR3nt: TGCGCCAGCAGCCTACCGGGACTAGCGGGAGCCAATGAGCAGTTCTTC
v_gene: TRBV19; abundance: .; d_gene: .; j_gene: TRBJ2-5; CDR3aa: CASSTKRETQYF; CDR3nt: TGTGCCAGTAGCACCAAGAGGGAGACCCAGTACTTC
v_gene: TRBV7-3; abundance: few; d_gene: .; j_gene: TRBJ2-5; CDR3aa: CASSLMADSVEQYF; CDR3nt: TGTGCCAGCAGCTTAATGGCGGACAGTGTAGAGCAGTACTTC
v_gene: TRBV5-1; abundance: .; d_gene: TRBD1; j_gene: TRBJ2-7; CDR3aa: CASSLGQGAIYEQYF; CDR3nt: TGCGCCAGCAGCTTGGGCCAGGGGGCGATCTACGAGCAGTACTTC
v_gene: TRBV25-1; abundance: .; d_gene: TRBD1; j_gene: TRBJ1-1; CDR3aa: CASSETTGALGRAFF; CDR3nt: TGTGCCAGCAGTGAGACGACAGGGGCGCTAGGCAGAGCTTTCTTT
v_gene: TRBV5-1; abundance: .; d_gene: TRBD1; j_gene: TRBJ2-7; CDR3aa: CASSTLLFGQDSYEQYF; CDR3nt: TGCGCCAGCAGCACATTACTATTCGGACAGGATTCCTACGAGCAGTACTTC
v_gene: TRBV6-4; abundance: .; d_gene: .; j_gene: TRBJ2-1; CDR3aa: CASSVRVGGEQFF; CDR3nt: TGTGCCAGCAGTGTCCGGGTAGGAGGGGAGCAGTTCTTC
v_gene: TRBV5-5; abundance: .; d_gene: TRBD1; j_gene: TRBJ2-1; CDR3aa: CASSLFGGTGYNEQFF; CDR3nt: TGTGCCAGCAGCTTGTTCGGCGGGACAGGCTACAATGAGCAGTTCTTC
v_gene: TRBV9; abundance: .; d_gene: TRBD2; j_gene: TRBJ2-3; CDR3aa: CASSVEEGGSSTDTQYF; CDR3nt: TGTGCCAGCAGCGTAGAAGAGGGAGGGTCTAGCACAGATACGCAGTATTTT
v_gene: TRBV18; abundance: .; d_gene: .; j_gene: TRBJ1-2; CDR3aa: CASSPMPGSPIGTHNYGYTF; CDR3nt: TGTGCCAGCTCACCAATGCCGGGATCCCCGATAGGAACCCATAACTATGGCTACACCTTC
v_gene: TRBV7-9; abundance: .; d_gene: .; j_gene: TRBJ2-7; CDR3aa: CASSRRERVANEQYF; CDR3nt: TGTGCCAGCAGCCGACGGGAGAGGGTTGCCAACGAGCAGTACTTC
v_gene: TRBV6-5; abundance: .; d_gene: TRBD1; j_gene: TRBJ1-1; CDR3aa: CASSLTGGTEAFF; CDR3nt: TGTGCCAGCAGTTTAACAGGGGGCACTGAAGCTTTCTTT